The rows below give T cell receptor beta chains drawn from one sample of a study of cytomegalovirus exposure and HLA in healthy donors. Only in-frame clones appear in the TCRdb table, and some are missing; sequencing was by immunoSEQ multiplex PCR. Of fewer than 150,000 clones in the sample, roughly 76% were seen once. Sequencing used PBMCs. The receptors were sampled from a young man in good health and CMV-seronegative. CDR3s include the opening cysteine and the closing phenylalanine or tryptophan. A D gene is named only where the DNA matches it firmly. The size of a clone is reported for some rows only, either as once, few or many, or as a class for expanded clones.

NA,TRBV27,TRBJ2-2,once,TGTGCCAGCAGTCCACTCCCCCCCGTCCGGGGTCCCGGGGAGCTGTTTTTT,CASSPLPPVRGPGELFF
TRBD1,TRBV11-2,TRBJ1-4,once,TGTGCCAGCAGCTTAGGACAGGGCCGTAAACTGTTTTTT,CASSLGQGRKLFF
TRBD2,TRBV11-3,TRBJ2-3,NA,TGTGCCAGCAGCATAAGACTAGCGGGAGATGGCACAGATACGCAGTATTTT,CASSIRLAGDGTDTQYF
NA,TRBV7-2,TRBJ2-7,NA,TGTGCCACCACGTTATGGGCGGGGGCCGCCGGGGGGGAGCAGTACTTC,CATTLWAGAAGGEQYF
TRBD1,TRBV6-1,TRBJ1-5,NA,TGTGCCAGCAGTGGACGACAGGGGGTAGGTCAGCCCCAGCATTTT,CASSGRQGVGQPQHF
TRBD1,TRBV4-1,TRBJ2-7,NA,TGCGCCAGCAGCCGAGCGGACAGGTCCACCTACGAGCAGTACTTC,CASSRADRSTYEQYF
TRBD2,TRBV10-2,TRBJ2-3,few,TGCGCCAGCAAGCCCGGGACTAGCGGGAGGTCAGATACGCAGTATTTT,CASKPGTSGRSDTQYF
TRBD1,TRBV15,TRBJ1-2,NA,TGTGCCACCAGCAGCCGGGACAGGGCCAATGGGGACTATGGCTACACCTTC,CATSSRDRANGDYGYTF
NA,TRBV6-5,TRBJ1-1,NA,TGTGCCAGCAGTTCCCGACCCGGGGCTGAAGCTTTCTTT,CASSSRPGAEAFF
NA,TRBV27,TRBJ2-3,NA,TGTGCCAGCAGTTTAAATAACGGGGTCGTCGCAGATACGCAGTATTTT,CASSLNNGVVADTQYF
NA,TRBV5-6,TRBJ2-7,NA,TGTGCCAGCAGCTCGGTCCGCCCCCCCTACGAGCAGTACTTC,CASSSVRPPYEQYF
NA,TRBV18,TRBJ2-7,few,TGTGCCAGCTCACCACAAGAGGGTCTCTACGAGCAGTACTTC,CASSPQEGLYEQYF
TRBD1,TRBV10-2,TRBJ1-6,NA,TGCGCCAGCAGTGAGAGGGCAGGGGGGTCACCCCTCCACTTT,CASSERAGGSPLHF
NA,TRBV11-2,TRBJ2-7,NA,TGTGCCAGCAGCTTAACCACAGGTTTACCCGAGCAGTACTTC,CASSLTTGLPEQYF
TRBD1,TRBV18,TRBJ2-7,NA,TGTGCCAGCTCACCACTTTTTTCTCCGGGACAGGGCGACGAGCAGTACTTC,CASSPLFSPGQGDEQYF
NA,TRBV30,TRBJ2-7,NA,TGTGCCTGGAGTGGCCCCCCCGGTTCCTACGAGCAGTACTTC,CAWSGPPGSYEQYF
NA,TRBV19,TRBJ2-7,NA,TGTGCCAGTAGTACCACAGGGGGGGCCTACGAGCAGTACTTC,CASSTTGGAYEQYF
NA,TRBV11-3,TRBJ1-2,NA,TGTGCCAGCAGTTTATCCCGAACTAACAACTATGGCTACACCTTC,CASSLSRTNNYGYTF
NA,TRBV5-1,TRBJ2-5,NA,TGCGCCAGCAGCTTGTTTAGCGGACAAGAGACCCAGTACTTC,CASSLFSGQETQYF
TRBD2,TRBV7-9,TRBJ2-5,NA,TGTGCCGGGCGCGGACTAGGGATAGAGACCCAGTACTTC,CAGRGLGIETQYF
TRBD2,TRBV18,TRBJ2-3,NA,TGTGCCAGCTCACCCCTGGCTCCTGCAGCGGGAGGTAAAGATACGCAGTATTTT,CASSPLAPAAGGKDTQYF
TRBD2,TRBV9,TRBJ2-5,NA,TGTGCCAGCGGCGTAGGGGGACTAGCGGGAGGAGGAGAGACCCAGTACTTC,CASGVGGLAGGGETQYF
TRBD1,TRBV5-1,TRBJ2-7,NA,TGCGCCAGCAGCTTGGCTGGAGGGACAGGGGTCTACGAGCAGTACTTC,CASSLAGGTGVYEQYF
TRBD2,TRBV5-4,TRBJ2-1,once,TGTGCCAGCAGTGCGGGGGTAGCCTACAATGAGCAGTTCTTC,CASSAGVAYNEQFF
NA,TRBV19,TRBJ1-1,few,TGTGCCAGTAGCATTCAGGGTACTGAAGCTTTCTTT,CASSIQGTEAFF
NA,TRBV6-1,TRBJ2-3,NA,TGTGCCAGCCTCCTAACTGCTAGCACAGATACGCAGTATTTT,CASLLTASTDTQYF
TRBD1,TRBV6-6,TRBJ2-7,few,TGTGCCAGCAGTTGGACAGGGGAATACTACGAGCAGTACTTC,CASSWTGEYYEQYF
TRBD2,TRBV7-2,TRBJ2-1,NA,TGTGCCAGCAGCGGGAGACGGACTAGCGGGAAATACAATGAGCAGTTCTTC,CASSGRRTSGKYNEQFF
NA,TRBV27,TRBJ1-5,NA,TGTGCCAGCGCCCCCCCAGGGAGGGATCAGCCCCAGCATTTT,CASAPPGRDQPQHF
NA,TRBV10-1,TRBJ1-1,NA,TGCGCCAGCAGTGAGACCGAAGGGGGTCAAGCTTTCTTT,CASSETEGGQAFF
NA,TRBV11-2,TRBJ2-7,NA,TGTGCCAGCAGCTTATGGACAGCGAGCTACGAGCAGTACTTC,CASSLWTASYEQYF
TRBD2,TRBV11-2,TRBJ2-7,few,TGTGCCAGCAGCTTAGATTTGGATCGGCCTACTAGCGGGAGTGTCAACGAGCAGTACTTC,CASSLDLDRPTSGSVNEQYF
NA,TRBV28,TRBJ2-4,NA,TGTGCCAGCAGTCGCGTACTAGTTGCCAAAAACATTCAGTACTTC,CASSRVLVAKNIQYF
NA,TRBV6-6,TRBJ1-1,NA,TGTGCCAGCAGTTTGAGGTCAGGGGCTGACACTGAAGCTTTCTTT,CASSLRSGADTEAFF
NA,TRBV18,TRBJ1-2,NA,TGTGCCAGCTCACCAGTTGAGACAACTAACTATGGCTACACCTTC,CASSPVETTNYGYTF
TRBD1,TRBV28,TRBJ2-1,NA,TGTGCCAGCAGCCTACCCCCGAGGGGACAGGGGAGAAATGAGCAGTTCTTC,CASSLPPRGQGRNEQFF
NA,TRBV5-6,TRBJ1-2,few,TGTGCCAGCAGCTTGCCAGCTAACTATGGCTACACCTTC,CASSLPANYGYTF
NA,TRBV9,TRBJ1-4,NA,TGTGCCAGCAGCGTAGACTCGGAGGGTGTGGGTGAAAAACTGTTTTTT,CASSVDSEGVGEKLFF
TRBD2,TRBV7-7,TRBJ2-3,NA,TGTGCCAGCAGCTTAGGAAATCTAGCGGGGACAGATACGCAGTATTTT,CASSLGNLAGTDTQYF
TRBD1,TRBV7-3,TRBJ1-1,NA,TGTGCCAGCGGAGTACAGGGGTGGGACACTGAAGCTTTCTTT,CASGVQGWDTEAFF
TRBD2,TRBV7-2,TRBJ2-2,NA,TGTGCCAGCAGCTTAGGGGCGGGAGTCGGGACCGGGGAGCTGTTTTTT,CASSLGAGVGTGELFF
TRBD1,TRBV28,TRBJ2-7,few,TGTGCCAGCAGTTTTCCCGGGACAGGGGCGGGCGAGCAGTACTTC,CASSFPGTGAGEQYF
NA,TRBV11-1,TRBJ2-7,NA,TGTGCCAGCAGCCTTTCTTGGGCCGAATCCTACGAGCAGTACTTC,CASSLSWAESYEQYF
NA,TRBV6-4,TRBJ2-3,NA,TGTGCCAGCAGGGAGGGGGCCAGGACAGATACGCAGTATTTT,CASREGARTDTQYF
NA,TRBV29-1,TRBJ2-1,NA,TGCAGCGTTGGTGCGAGTAATGAGCAGTTCTTC,CSVGASNEQFF
TRBD2,TRBV19,TRBJ2-1,NA,TGTGCCAGTAAAAGGGAAGCCCGGGGGGATGAGCAGTTCTTC,CASKREARGDEQFF
TRBD1,TRBV2,TRBJ2-7,NA,TGTGCCAGGGGGGCAGGACAGGTCTACGAGCAGTACTTC,CARGAGQVYEQYF
NA,TRBV5-4,TRBJ2-5,once,TGTGCCAGCAGTTCACAGGTATACGCAGAGACCCAGTACTTC,CASSSQVYAETQYF
TRBD1,TRBV10-3,TRBJ1-1,NA,TGTGCCATCAGTGACTCCACAGGGGACAGGACTGAAGCTTTCTTT,CAISDSTGDRTEAFF
TRBD2,TRBV5-1,TRBJ2-1,few,TGCGCCAGCAGCTTGGTCGGTCTAGCGGGAGTTAAGGATGAGCAGTTCTTC,CASSLVGLAGVKDEQFF
NA,TRBV29-1,TRBJ2-7,few,TGCAGCGTTGAAGTCGGACAACTGGGGTACGAGCAGTACTTC,CSVEVGQLGYEQYF
NA,TRBV28,TRBJ1-1,NA,TGTGCCAGCAGTAAGGGGCAGATGAACACTGAAGCTTTCTTT,CASSKGQMNTEAFF
TRBD1,TRBV19,TRBJ1-1,NA,TGTGCCATAGGACAGGGTGGCACTGAAGCTTTCTTT,CAIGQGGTEAFF
NA,TRBV4-2,TRBJ2-7,NA,TGTGCCAGCAGCCGAGCTTTCGACAGGTCCCAATCCTACGAGCAGTACTTC,CASSRAFDRSQSYEQYF
NA,TRBV6-6,TRBJ2-5,NA,TGTGCCAGCAGAACAGGGACCCGTCTTCAAGAGACCCAGTACTTC,CASRTGTRLQETQYF
TRBD2,TRBV2,TRBJ2-2,few,TGTGCCAGCACCCGGGACCAGCGGGGCACCGGGGAGCTGTTTTTT,CASTRDQRGTGELFF
TRBD2,TRBV5-1,TRBJ2-7,NA,TGCGCCGCGACCTATCGGGAGGGCGCCGAGCAGTACTTC,CAATYREGAEQYF